The T cell receptor (beta chain) described here comes from a study of regulatory T cells in long-lasting Graves disease (TCRdb year 2021). About the full investigation: Persistent Graves' disease was defined as persistently positive TSH receptor autoantibodies together with antithyroid drug treatment for over 5 years. TCR sequencing covered around 13 persistent and around 20 newly diagnosed Graves' disease patients, about 35 samples in total. On average, persistent Graves' disease patients in the clinical cohort had been on antithyroid drugs for about 9.7 years. The study took place in China and was registered as a clinical trial. Patients with persistent Graves' disease were compared with patients with newly diagnosed Graves' disease using TCR sequencing and RNA sequencing of peripheral blood.

The junction shows trimming of 5 bases on V and 2 bases on J, plus 7 bases between the germline ends. The CDR1 and CDR2 encoded by the germline V gene are MNHEY and SVGEGT. Spanning cysteine to phenylalanine, the CDR3 consists of 12 amino acids. CDR3 DNA is the only sequence kept; it has 36 bases, read in frame from the first base. This clonotype was counted at least ten times. Its target antigen remains unknown. One base away there is no much larger clone; base qualities are not given. Read against the paper, the sample's time point label means: persistent/refractory GD, antithyroid drugs over 5 years with positive TRAb. RNA was extracted from PBMCs in TRIzol for both TCR sequencing and RNA sequencing. The diagnosis of Graves' disease followed American Thyroid Association guidelines. Recruitment of patients was carried out at an endocrinology department in Xi'an, China. Each patient gave about 8.1 milliliters of peripheral blood, collected in an EDTA anticoagulant tube. Ficoll Paque Plus density gradient separation was used to isolate PBMCs, and no further T cell sorting was performed. RNA quality was checked with an Agilent 2100 Bioanalyzer and agarose gel, and concentration with a NanoDrop 2000.

Libraries were built with multiplex PCR. The instrument given in TCRdb is Illumina HiSeq 4000. iRepertoire HTBI primers and Arm-PCR amplification of CDR3 regions were used to construct TCR beta libraries. Before sequencing, the PCR products underwent gel purification. The published analysis was carried out like this. Across samples, around 62 TRBV and 12 to 15 TRBJ segments were identified and used for gene usage analysis of CDR3 amino acid clonotypes. COPE and FqMerger were used to merge the filtered high-quality paired reads into contigs. BLAST was used to align contigs to IMGT TRBV, TRBD and TRBJ reference genes, and CDR3 was defined according to IMGT. Any clonotype with a frequency above 0.1% was classified as a highly expanded clone. Shannon entropy was used to measure repertoire diversity, and the Gini coefficient was used to measure V-J evenness. A clonotype found in more than one individual was treated as public. TCRdb redid the processing of the public reads, applying fastp at Q25 and MiXCR, and retained in-frame beta chains. Each CDR3 protein appears once, grouped with its most common genes and DNA. TCRdb's processing, not the study's, gives the V and J calls here. The sample contains almost 350,000 distinct CDR3 sequences, around 20% of them found a single time. Less than 35% of the sample lies in the top ten.

What the study reported, not specific to this receptor: Only the TCR beta chain was sequenced and analyzed. The authors noted that the small sample size was a limitation that may lower accuracy. TRBV28, TRBJ1-2 and TRBJ2-5 were preferentially used in persistent disease, while TRBV20-1 and TRBJ2-1 were favored in newly diagnosed disease. A larger number of public clonotypes was shared among persistent patients (approximately 3,000) than among newly diagnosed patients (over 850). Because the primary lesion, thyroid tissue, could not be accessed, the study looked at peripheral blood alone. Persistent Graves' disease patients showed lower TCR Shannon entropy and fewer highly expanded clones than newly diagnosed patients, suggesting clonal expansion.

This chain is built from TRBV6-2 or TRBV6-3 and TRBJ2-7, with the D gene not clear enough to name. Sequences were derived from peripheral blood mononuclear cells (PBMCs), sampled when the disease was refractory, from a patient treated with antithyroid drugs. The TCR was taken from a female donor with Graves disease. DNA sequence: TGTGCCAGCAGTGAAGTTGCCTACGAGCAGTACTTC. Translated, it reads CASSEVAYEQYF.